The rows below give T cell receptor beta chains drawn from one sample of a study of vaccination effects on CD4 cells after COVID-19. These receptors' targets are unknown. Profiling relied on immunoSEQ multiplex PCR, and the TCRdb table lists in-frame clones only, not all of them. The sample has over 60,000 clones, around 70% seen once. The input for sequencing was CD4+ T cells from PBMCs cultured with HCoV-229E spike peptides, taken after COVID-19 vaccination. These receptors were obtained from a human donor who received a COVID-19 vaccine. CDR3s include the opening cysteine and the closing phenylalanine or tryptophan. The D gene is left open where the match is weak. A row's size may be missing; if present it is once, few, many or a size class.

clone_size	j_call	d_call	v_call	cdr3_aa	cdr3_nt
-	TRBJ2-1	-	TRBV12-5	CASGLVIQRSHNEQFF	TGTGCTAGTGGTTTGGTAATACAGAGAAGCCACAATGAGCAGTTCTTC
-	TRBJ2-2	TRBD2	TRBV9	CASSAGTSGYTGELFF	TGTGCCAGCAGCGCAGGGACTAGCGGTTACACCGGGGAGCTGTTTTTT
few	TRBJ2-2	-	TRBV28	CASSLVPGELFF	TGTGCCAGCAGTTTGGTCCCCGGGGAGCTGTTTTTT
-	TRBJ2-5	-	TRBV4-2	CASSQDGQTRETQYF	TGTGCCAGCAGCCAAGATGGCCAAACGAGAGAGACCCAGTACTTC
-	TRBJ2-3	TRBD2	TRBV18	CASSPPGLASTDTQYF	TGTGCCAGCTCACCACCGGGACTAGCGAGCACAGATACGCAGTATTTT
-	TRBJ2-1	TRBD2	TRBV6-6	CASSLSGGIYNEQFF	TGTGCCAGCAGTCTTAGCGGGGGAATTTACAATGAGCAGTTCTTC
-	TRBJ1-4	-	TRBV7-9	CASRQQGSGEKLFF	TGTGCCAGCAGACAACAGGGTTCGGGTGAAAAACTGTTTTTT
-	TRBJ2-3	-	TRBV15	CATSREGGGTQYF	TGTGCCACCAGCAGAGAGGGAGGGGGTACGCAGTATTTT
-	TRBJ2-5	-	TRBV3-1/TRBV3-2	CASSQDWSSGPTQYF	TGTGCCAGCAGCCAAGATTGGAGTTCCGGTCCGACCCAGTACTTC
-	TRBJ2-1	-	TRBV10-3	CAISESRLSYNEQFF	TGTGCCATCAGTGAAAGCAGGCTCTCCTACAATGAGCAGTTCTTC
-	TRBJ2-2	-	TRBV29-1	CSVEHSGRPPGELFF	TGCAGCGTTGAACACTCCGGACGTCCTCCCGGGGAGCTGTTTTTT
-	TRBJ1-5	-	TRBV4-2	CASSLETEDQPQHF	TGTGCCAGCAGCCTGGAAACAGAGGATCAGCCCCAGCATTTT
-	TRBJ2-3	-	TRBV10-1	CASSESYLDTQYF	TGCGCCAGCAGTGAGTCCTACTTAGATACGCAGTATTTT
once	TRBJ1-1	-	TRBV25-1	CASRGLGAEAFF	TGTGCCAGCAGGGGGCTGGGGGCTGAAGCTTTCTTT
few	TRBJ1-4	-	TRBV7-9	CASSTLGGPNEKLFF	TGTGCCAGCAGCACGCTGGGGGGCCCTAATGAAAAACTGTTTTTT
-	TRBJ1-2	-	TRBV11-2	CASSHSRTPGISGYTF	TGTGCCAGCAGCCATTCTCGGACACCGGGGATAAGTGGCTACACCTTC
-	TRBJ2-2	-	TRBV30	CAWSASGPGELFF	TGTGCCTGGAGTGCTTCAGGGCCCGGGGAGCTGTTTTTT
-	TRBJ2-2	-	TRBV3-1/TRBV3-2	CASSLQRRAGTGELFF	TGTGCCAGCAGCCTCCAACGGCGGGCGGGCACCGGGGAGCTGTTTTTT
-	TRBJ2-1	-	TRBV7-3	CASSLTLHSSYNEQFF	TGTGCCAGCAGCTTAACGTTGCATAGCTCCTACAATGAGCAGTTCTTC
-	TRBJ1-1	-	TRBV18	CASSESKGSMNTEAFF	TGTGCCAGCTCGGAAAGTAAGGGTTCTATGAACACTGAAGCTTTCTTT